The 4 T cell receptor beta chains in this list originate from one sample, sequenced in a study of T cells in Graves' hyperthyroidism and ophthalmopathy. Amplified TCR beta CDR3 regions came from RNA transcripts. The HTBI set primed first-round TCR CDR3 RT-PCR. TCRdb re-called the multiplex PCR reads through MiXCR, storing one row per CDR3 protein. The data contain more than 550,000 distinct CDR3 sequences, roughly a sixth of them singletons. The source material was blood. The source of these receptors is a woman aged 45-59 years with Graves' hyperthyroidism that later progressed to Graves' ophthalmopathy.

J is TRBJ1-4 and V is TRBV9; D uncertain. Per the germline V gene, CDR1 is SGDLS and CDR2 is YYNGEE. The CDR3 runs to 15 residues. V was shortened by 0 bases and J by 5 bases, with 11 bases between the two germline ends. The CDR3 nucleotides read TGTGCCAGCAGCGTAGGTAGGCAGGAGAATGAAAAACTGTTTTTT. It is translated as CASSVGRQENEKLFF.

For this clonotype: Likely a read error: the CDR3 ends without its conserved phenylalanine or tryptophan. The chain is built from TRBV6-1 and TRBJ1-1, with 8 bases aligning to TRBD1. This CDR3 spans 14 amino acids. CDR1 is MNHNS, CDR2 SASEGT, per germline. J was trimmed by 5 bases and V by 1 base; bases with no gene match: 3. The CDR3 DNA reads TGTGCCAGCAGTGAAGGAACAGGGGGGACTGAAGCTTTCATT. Translation: CASSEGTGGTEAFI.

This chain uses TRBV19 with TRBJ1-2; 9 bases are shared with TRBD1. Looked up from germline, CDR1 is LNHDA and CDR2 is SQIVND (reference sequence). CDR3 length equals 14 residues. Trimming removed 6 bases from V and 4 bases from J; junction bases left unmatched: 6. CDR3 nucleotide sequence: TGTGCCAGTAGACGACAGGGGGAAGTCTATGGCTACACCTTC. This sequence encodes CASRRQGEVYGYTF.

This clonotype appeared a few times. The chain couples TRBV5-1 to TRBJ2-7; the match to TRBD2 covers 8 bases. The CDR3 sequence is 13 residues long. CDR1 is SGHRS and CDR2 is YFSETQ in the germline V gene. Germline trimming cut 5 bases from V and 4 bases from J; bases unmatched to any gene: 5. The CDR3 is CASRSGTSYEQYF. For the CDR3, the DNA is TGCGCCAGCAGGTCCGGGACTAGTTACGAGCAGTACTTC. The full variable domain, completed using reference TRBV5-1 and TRBJ2-7, is KAGVTQTPRYLIKTRGQQVTLSCSPISGHRSVSWYQQTPGQGLQFLFEYFSETQRNKGNFPGRFSGRQFSNSRSEMNVSTLELGDSALYLCASRSGTSYEQYFGPGTRLTVT.